These 9 T cell receptor beta chains were all obtained from the same sample, sequenced in a study of T cell responses to AZD1222 COVID-19 vaccine (dated by TCRdb to the early 2020s). The library came from the immunoSEQ multiplex PCR assay. TCRdb stores this immuneACCESS table with in-frame sequences only. Part of the clones is absent; in the studies checked, under half of the shortfall reflects unresolved V genes, and no reason is known for the rest. The sample yields roughly 120,000 clones; roughly nine tenths were counted once. In total, the top ten clones hold more than 1.5% of the sample. The time point label, as the study defines it: about 28 days (+/-7) after the second vaccine dose. The sequencing here drew on peripheral blood, taken 28 days after the second AZD1222 dose. These receptors all stem from an adult who received the AZD1222 COVID-19 vaccine.

This clone has only one observation. The chain has TRBV11-2 and TRBJ1-2, with 7 bases matching TRBD1. Unmatched junction bases numbered 15, after V lost 5 bases and J lost 3 bases. Germline V gene sequence: CDR1 SGHAT, CDR2 FQNNGV. The CDR3 loop spans 17 amino acids. The CDR3 spells CASSPDRVVSLYYGYTF. DNA for the CDR3: TGTGCCAGCAGCCCAGACAGGGTAGTCAGTTTGTACTATGGCTACACCTTC.

V and J are TRBV7-9 and TRBJ1-1, with 10 bases lining up with TRBD1. The CDR3 length is 14 residues. Germline values: CDR1 SEHNR, CDR2 FQNEAQ (reference sequence). J was trimmed by 3 bases and V by 5 bases; bases with no gene match: 3. CDR3 in DNA: TGTGCCAGCAGCGTAGGGACAGGGGACACTGAAGCTTTCTTT. Translation: CASSVGTGDTEAFF.

The V and J genes are TRBV6-5 and TRBJ1-2; D is unresolved. Trimming removed 0 bases from V and 5 bases from J, with 10 bases in between. Per the germline V gene, CDR1 is MNHEY and CDR2 is SVGAGI. The CDR3 spans 14 residues. The CDR3 DNA follows: TGTGCCAGCAGTTACTCGACGGTACAGTATGGCTACACCTTC. Protein: CASSYSTVQYGYTF.

As regards this clone: Other DNA sequences within the sample encode an identical CDR3. This sequence joins TRBV5-6 and TRBJ2-2; D remains ambiguous. V was shortened by 4 bases and J by 5 bases, with 6 bases between the two germline ends. Germline CDR1 reads SGHDT; CDR2 reads YYEEEE. This CDR3 contains 12 residues. The CDR3: CASSPGTGELFF. CDR3 DNA: TGTGCCAGCAGCCCTGGTACCGGGGAGCTGTTTTTT.

This clone has only a few counts. This chain joins TRBV4-2 and TRBJ1-6, with 9 bases identical to TRBD1. The CDR3 sequence is 14 residues long. Germline loops: CDR1 LGHNA, CDR2 YNFKEQ. The trim removed 3 bases at V and 10 bases at J, leaving 4 bases unmatched. The chain's CDR3 is CASSHRTGVSPLHF. CDR3 DNA sequence: TGTGCCAGCAGCCATCGGACAGGGGTCTCACCCCTCCACTTT.

This chain joins TRBV5-1 and TRBJ1-1; 11 positions match TRBD1. In germline, CDR1 is SGHRS, CDR2 YFSETQ. The CDR3 is 15 amino acids. After removal of 0 bases from V and 5 bases from J, the junction contained 3 bases not matched to a gene. The CDR3 region is CASSLAGTGGTEAFF. The CDR3 coding sequence is TGCGCCAGCAGCTTGGCCGGGACAGGGGGGACTGAAGCTTTCTTT.

The chain carries TRBV5-8 and TRBJ1-1, with a possible D match to TRBD1 (5 bases). The CDR3 totals 11 residues. V was cut by 5 bases and J by 10 bases, with 12 bases left in between. Germline CDR1 is SGHTS and CDR2 is YDEGEE. The CDR3 here is CASRWGTGAFF. The CDR3 DNA follows: TGTGCCAGCAGATGGGGCACGGGAGCTTTCTTT. The full variable domain, completed using reference TRBV5-8 and TRBJ1-1, is EAGVTQSPTHLIKTRGQQATLRCSPISGHTSVYWYQQALGLGLQFLLWYDEGEERNRGNFPPRFSGRQFPNYSSELNVNALELEDSALYLCASRWGTGAFFGQGTRLTVV.

V usage is TRBV3-1 (or the pseudogene TRBV3-2) and J usage is TRBJ1-5; 9 bases are shared with TRBD1. V lost 1 base to trimming and J lost 2 bases; unmatched junction nucleotides: 6. CDR1 is LGHDT and CDR2 is YNNKEL in the germline V gene (reference sequence). The CDR3 contains 17 residues. The CDR3 is CASSQGGTGTGNQPQHF. CDR3 DNA: TGTGCCAGCAGCCAAGGAGGGACAGGGACCGGCAATCAGCCCCAGCATTTT.

J is TRBJ1-5 and V is TRBV27; 8 nucleotides match TRBD1. CDR1 is MNHEY, CDR2 SMNVEV, per germline (reference sequence). The CDR3 sequence is 17 residues long. The trim removed 5 bases at V and 1 base at J, leaving 10 bases unmatched. CDR3 nucleotide sequence: TGTGCCAGCAGTATCGACGCCAGGGGGCTGAGCAATCAGCCCCAGCATTTT. Translated, it gives CASSIDARGLSNQPQHF.